The next 10 T cell receptor beta chains were all read from a single sample in a study of response to subunit inactivated influenza vaccine. TCRdb independently ran MiXCR on the RT-PCR reads; one entry per CDR3 protein. Among about 780,000 distinct CDR3 sequences listed, around 20% were seen once. This specimen consisted of PBMCs from blood, obtained roughly 5 days after vaccination. The source of these receptors is a man between 45 and 60 years old who received an inactivated influenza vaccine.

This clonotype was recorded a few times. This rearrangement joins TRBV21-1 to TRBJ2-1; the table's D call of TRBD2 was not tested on the DNA. TRBV21-1 constitutes a pseudogene. There are 18 residues in the CDR3. CDR3 sequence reads: CASMLIRLADSSYNEQFF. The CDR3 nucleotides read TGTGCCAGCATGCTTATTCGGTTAGCGGATAGCTCCTACAATGAGCAGTTCTTC.

This clonotype turned up a few times. The J gene is TRBJ2-7, the V gene TRBV29-1; 8 bases map to TRBD2. Germline V lookup: CDR1 SQVTM, CDR2 ANQGSEA. J was trimmed by 2 bases and V by 4 bases; bases with no gene match: 4. The CDR3 spans 13 residues. The CDR3 region is CSVVAGGAYEQYF. CDR3 DNA: TGCAGCGTTGTCGCGGGGGGAGCCTACGAGCAGTACTTC.

This clonotype turned up a few times. V and J are TRBV29-1 and TRBJ2-7; TRBD2 matches 8 bases. The CDR3 runs 14 residues. The V gene end was trimmed by 4 bases and the J gene end by 4 bases; junction bases not matched to a gene: 9. Germline CDR1 reads SQVTM; CDR2 reads ANQGSEA. The CDR3 region is CSVGAGGIRYEQYF. The CDR3 region has the DNA TGCAGCGTTGGGGCGGGAGGAATTCGGTACGAGCAGTACTTC.

CDR3 sequence: CASRHRVGAEAFF. The CDR3 DNA reads TGTGCCAGCAGGCACAGGGTAGGGGCTGAAGCTTTCTTT. The chain uses TRBV7-9 and TRBJ1-1; TRBD1 is a possible D gene (6 bases). The V and J ends lost 6 bases and 6 bases respectively, with 14 bases between them. Per the germline V gene, CDR1 is SEHNR and CDR2 is FQNEAQ (reference sequence). CDR3 length equals 13 residues.

This clonotype was detected a few times. The chain employs TRBV5-5 and TRBJ2-7, with 11 nucleotides matching TRBD2. The CDR3 length is 15 residues. The J segment lost 3 bases and the V segment lost 2 bases, leaving 4 bases of the junction unmatched. CDR1 and CDR2 (germline): SGHKS, YYEKEE (reference sequence). The CDR3 region is CASSFSGTSGYEQYF. For the CDR3, the DNA is TGTGCCAGCAGCTTCTCCGGGACTAGCGGCTACGAGCAGTACTTC.

The sample holds a few counts of this clonotype. The V gene is TRBV18, the J gene TRBJ1-5; TRBD1 agrees at 7 bases. Germline loops: CDR1 KGHSH, CDR2 LQKENI. The CDR3 length is 15 residues. The ends lost 3 bases at V and 4 bases at J; junction bases unmatched: 6. Here the CDR3 reads CASSPATGPNQPQHF. CDR3 bases: TGTGCCAGCTCACCTGCGACAGGGCCGAATCAGCCCCAGCATTTT.

A few counts support this clonotype. The chain links TRBV10-3 to TRBJ2-1; D not certain. Germline V gives CDR1 ENHRY, CDR2 SYGVKD. The CDR3 loop spans 12 amino acids. V lost 2 bases, J lost 7 bases, and 6 bases lay in between. Here the CDR3 DNA reads TGTGCCATCAGTGAGAGGCGTAATGAGCAGTTCTTC. This translates into CAISERRNEQFF.

This clonotype has at least ten counts. V is TRBV7-9 and J is TRBJ1-6; D unresolved. The ends were cut back, 5 bases at V and 7 bases at J, with 15 bases in the middle. Germline CDR1 is SEHNR and CDR2 is FQNEAQ (reference sequence). The CDR3 consists of 15 residues. As DNA, the CDR3 is TGTGCCAGCAGCCGCCACAGACTTCGGAATTCACCCCTCCACTTT. Protein: CASSRHRLRNSPLHF.

This clonotype was detected a few times. This chain connects TRBV6-1 to TRBJ2-7; D possibly uses TRBD1 or TRBD2 (5 bases each). Germline-derived CDR1 and CDR2 are MNHNS and SASEGT. The CDR3 spans 14 residues. Deletions cut 1 base from V and 5 bases from J, with 12 bases between. The chain's CDR3 is CASSEVGDPDEQYF. The CDR3 DNA reads as TGTGCCAGCAGTGAAGTTGGGGACCCGGACGAGCAGTACTTC.

This clonotype was recorded at least ten times. The rearrangement joins TRBV7-2 to TRBJ2-7; 8 positions match TRBD2. The germline CDR1 and CDR2 sequences are SGHTA and FQGNSA. This CDR3 has 15 residues. V trimming: 0 bases; J trimming: 5 bases; junction bases outside the gene matches: 6. CDR3 amino acids: CASSLAPGLGHEQYF. In DNA, the CDR3 is TGTGCCAGCAGCTTAGCCCCGGGACTAGGACACGAGCAGTACTTC. Drawing the rest from reference TRBV7-2 and TRBJ2-7, the complete variable domain is GAGVSQSPSNKVTEKGKDVELRCDPISGHTALYWYRQSLGQGLEFLIYFQGNSAPDKSGLPSDRFSAERTGGSVSTLTIQRTQQEDSAVYLCASSLAPGLGHEQYFGPGTRLTVT.